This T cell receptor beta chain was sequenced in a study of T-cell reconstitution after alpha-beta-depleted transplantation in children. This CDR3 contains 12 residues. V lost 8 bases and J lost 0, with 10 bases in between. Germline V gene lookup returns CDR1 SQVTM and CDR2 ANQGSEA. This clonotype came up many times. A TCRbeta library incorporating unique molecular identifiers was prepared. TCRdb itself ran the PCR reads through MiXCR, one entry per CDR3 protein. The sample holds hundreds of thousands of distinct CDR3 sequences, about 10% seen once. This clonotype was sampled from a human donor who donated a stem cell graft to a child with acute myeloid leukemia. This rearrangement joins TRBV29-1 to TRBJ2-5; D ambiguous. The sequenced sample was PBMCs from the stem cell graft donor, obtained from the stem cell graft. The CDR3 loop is CSSRPHQETQYF. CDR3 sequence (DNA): TGCAGCTCCCGTCCCCACCAAGAGACCCAGTACTTC.